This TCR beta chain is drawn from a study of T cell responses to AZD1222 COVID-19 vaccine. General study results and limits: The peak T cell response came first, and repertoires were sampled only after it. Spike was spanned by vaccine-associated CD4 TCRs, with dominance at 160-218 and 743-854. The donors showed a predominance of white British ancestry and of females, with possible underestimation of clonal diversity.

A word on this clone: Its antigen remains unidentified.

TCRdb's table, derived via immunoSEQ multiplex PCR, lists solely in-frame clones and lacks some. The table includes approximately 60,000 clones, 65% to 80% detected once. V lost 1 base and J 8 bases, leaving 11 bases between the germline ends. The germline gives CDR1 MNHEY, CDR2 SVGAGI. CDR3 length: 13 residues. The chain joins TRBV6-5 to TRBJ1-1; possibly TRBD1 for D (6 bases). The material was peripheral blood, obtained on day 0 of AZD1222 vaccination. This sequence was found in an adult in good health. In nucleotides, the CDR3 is TGTGCCAGCAGTTACTGGGCGGGACAAGAAGCTTTCTTT. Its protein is CASSYWAGQEAFF.